These 28 T cell receptor delta chains were all obtained from the same sample, sequenced in a study of gamma-delta T cells after stem cell transplantation. TCRdb redid the clone calls on the RT-PCR reads with CATT. Among more than 4,500 delta-chain clones listed, around a tenth were seen once. The specimen was gamma-delta T cells. These receptor sequences come from a human donor. It is not recorded whose cells these are; they may come from a transplant donor.

V gene TRDV2 combines with J gene TRDJ1; D is unclear. The CDR3 is made up of 14 amino acids. Germline assignment: CDR1 GEAIGNYY and CDR2 EKD. Trimming pared 1 base from V and 0 bases from J, leaving 8 bases between. Here the CDR3 reads CACDTIEDTDKLIF. In DNA, the CDR3 is TGTGCCTGTGACACTATTGAGGACACCGATAAACTCATCTTT.

This clone is termed medium-sized. At the DNA level, this CDR3 is encoded by other sequences in the same sample as well. The chain recombines TRDV2 with TRDJ1; TRDD3 matches at 10 bases. Per germline, CDR1 GEAIGNYY and CDR2 EKD. V dropped 0 bases and J dropped 5; count of bases not matched to a gene: 5. CDR3 length: 15 residues. The CDR3 region has the DNA TGTGCCTGTGACACCCTGGGGGATAGAACGGATAAACTCATCTTT. It encodes CACDTLGDRTDKLIF.

The table lists this clone with a few counts. A much larger clonotype is one base distant, so this may be a read error. The sample holds other DNA sequences that translate to the same CDR3. The chain is built from TRDV2 and TRDJ1, with 9 nucleotides matching TRDD3. This CDR3 is 20 amino acids long. V was pared by 0 bases and J by 0 bases, with 16 bases of the junction left unmatched. The V gene's germline CDR1 is GEAIGNYY and CDR2 EKD. Here the CDR3 DNA reads TGTGCCTGTGACACCGCGGCTCGCGAAGTACTGGGGGAAGACACCGATAAACTCATCTTT. Translated: CACDTAAREVLGEDTDKLIF.

V gene TRDV3 combines with J gene TRDJ3; no clear D. Trimming stripped 4 bases from V and 2 bases from J, with 21 bases between. This CDR3 is built from 18 residues. CDR1 is TVYSNPD and CDR2 is GDNSRS in the germline V gene (reference sequence). The CDR3 is CACDSRYPLTWDTRQMFF. CDR3 coding DNA: TGTGCCTGTGACAGCCGGTACCCCTTGACCTGGGACACCCGACAGATGTTTTTC.

In its sample, this clone is medium-sized. The chain employs TRDV2 and TRDJ1; TRDD3 aligns across 11 bases. This CDR3 is 15 amino acids long. Trimming cost V 3 bases and J 3 bases; bases outside gene matches: 5. Germline-derived CDR1 and CDR2 are GEAIGNYY and EKD. In nucleotides, the CDR3 is TGTGCCTGTGACCAGCTGGGGGATACCCCCGATAAACTCATCTTT. Residues: CACDQLGDTPDKLIF.

This clone was seen once. The CDR3 here is CACDTVVVGTEMSTDKLIF. DNA for the CDR3: TGTGCCTGTGACACCGTTGTAGTAGGTACTGAGATGTCAACCGATAAACTCATCTTT. The rearrangement links TRDV2 to TRDJ1, with D unclear. Germline V gives CDR1 GEAIGNYY, CDR2 EKD. The CDR3 is made up of 19 amino acids. Trimming shortened V by 0 bases and J by 2 bases, and 24 bases separated the two germline ends.

This clone has a handful of counts. Just one base apart from a much larger clone, this may be a read error. The same CDR3 arises from other DNA sequences in this sample as well. The V and J genes are TRDV2 and TRDJ1; 11 bases align to TRDD3. The CDR3 consists of 21 residues. CDR1 and CDR2 (germline): GEAIGNYY, EKD. J lost 0 bases, V lost 3 bases, and 20 bases had no gene match. CDR3 residues: CACDPVRSELGDNRDTDKLIF. As DNA, the CDR3 is TGTGCCTGTGACCCTGTGCGTTCCGAACTGGGGGATAATCGGGACACCGATAAACTCATCTTT.

For this clone: A much larger clone lies one base from this, so it may be a read error. The chain carries TRDV2 and TRDJ1, with 13 bases matching TRDD3. This CDR3 has 21 amino acids. Germline CDR1 reads GEAIGNYY; CDR2 reads EKD. V was clipped by 0 bases and J by 2 bases; unmatched bases: 17. The CDR3: CACDTLLGDTRKDSGTDKLIF. The CDR3 DNA sequence: TGTGCCTGTGACACCCTACTGGGGGATACGCGAAAGGATTCGGGGACCGATAAACTCATCTTT.

This clone was observed a handful of times. A clone one base away is much larger, so this may be a read error. The chain carries TRDV2 and TRDJ1; D possibly corresponds to TRDD2 (5 bases). Trimming left V 5 bases short and J 1 base short, with 22 bases between. CDR1 and CDR2 from the germline V gene are GEAIGNYY and EKD. There are 17 residues in the CDR3. The DNA of the CDR3 is TGTGCCTGTGCCCCCCTACTTTCCGACACGCGCACCGATAAACTCATCTTT. This gives the protein CACAPLLSDTRTDKLIF.

In this sample, this clone turned up a few times. This could be a read error, since a much larger clone is one nucleotide away. The sample has other DNA sequences that encode this CDR3 too. For the CDR3, the DNA is TGTGCCTGTGACACGGTCCCATTGGGGGATTTCTACACCGATAAACTCATCTTT. Protein product: CACDTVPLGDFYTDKLIF. The chain links TRDV2 to TRDJ1, with 8 bases lining up with TRDD3. The germline CDR1 and CDR2 sequences are GEAIGNYY and EKD. Trimming at V came to 1 base and at J to 0 bases, leaving 12 bases not matched to a gene. This CDR3 region has 18 residues.

This clone has more than one count but fewer than ten. This could be a read error, since a much larger clone is one nucleotide away. The identical CDR3 is also encoded by other nucleotide sequences in the sample. The chain employs TRDV2 and TRDJ1, with TRDD3 matching 10 bases. The germline CDR1 and CDR2 sequences are GEAIGNYY and EKD. CDR3 length: 17 amino acids. In nucleotides, the CDR3 is TGTGCCTGTGACAAACTACTGGGGGATTTTTTTAATTGGGAACTCATCTTC. Its translation: CACDKLLGDFFNWELIF.

This clone came up a few times. With only one base between it and a far larger clone, this is likely a read error. Other DNA sequences from this sample encode an identical CDR3 as well. This chain links TRDV2 with TRDJ1, with TRDD3 matching 9 bases. The germline V gene has CDR1 GEAIGNYY and CDR2 EKD. This CDR3 comprises 18 residues. The CDR3 sequence: CACDAILGDQENTDKLIF. The CDR3 nucleotides are TGTGCCTGTGACGCAATTCTGGGGGATCAGGAAAACACTGATAAACTCATCTTT.

By its share, this clone is large. At the DNA level, this CDR3 is encoded by other sequences in the same sample as well. The rearrangement links TRDV1 to TRDJ1, with 11 bases identical to TRDD3. The CDR3 is made up of 20 amino acids. The germline CDR1 and CDR2 sequences are TSWWSYY and QGS. V lost 3 bases and J lost 4; bases outside the gene matches: 19. CDR3 nucleotide sequence: TGTGCTCTTGGGGATGGTGTGATTAAGCGTTACTGGGGGATAATCGATAAACTCATCTTT. Its protein product is CALGDGVIKRYWGIIDKLIF.

In this sample, this clone turned up a few times. At one end, the junction sequence differs from germline, possibly due to a read error. The chain combines TRDV2 with TRDJ1, with TRDD3 as a possible D gene (5 bases). This CDR3 region has 15 residues. Germline V gene sequence: CDR1 GEAIGNYY, CDR2 EKD. The CDR3 loop reads CACDTGVSHTDRLIF. Here the CDR3 DNA reads TGTGCCTGTGACACGGGGGTTTCCCACACCGATAGACTCATCTTT.

Turning to this clone: A much larger clone sits a single nucleotide away, making a read error possible. The chain joins TRDV2 to TRDJ1, with D possibly being TRDD3 (5 bases). Looked up from germline, CDR1 is GEAIGNYY and CDR2 is EKD. V was clipped by 3 bases and J by 4 bases, with 32 bases between them. This CDR3 region has 20 residues. The CDR3 DNA reads TGTGCCTGTGACCCCCTCCTCGATCAACTGGAGGATAAGGATGGCGATAAACTCATCTTT. It translates to CACDPLLDQLEDKDGDKLIF.

This clone was counted between two and nine times. The protein in TCRdb stems from a much larger clone and differs at residue 17 from this DNA's translation, likely a read error; here the protein is translated from the DNA. V is TRDV2 and J is TRDJ1; the match to TRDD2 covers 7 bases. CDR3 length equals 19 residues. The germline CDR1 and CDR2 sequences are GEAIGNYY and EKD. CDR3 sequence: CACDRLPRGVVLDTDKPIF. CDR3 coding DNA: TGTGCCTGTGACCGGCTTCCTAGGGGGGTAGTACTGGACACCGATAAACCCATCTTT.

This chain joins TRDV2 and TRDJ1, with 11 nucleotides matching TRDD3. CDR1 is GEAIGNYY, CDR2 EKD, per germline. This CDR3 is 16 amino acids long. The V gene end was trimmed by 1 base and the J gene end by 0 bases; junction bases not matched to a gene: 3. DNA of the CDR3: TGTGCCTGTGACACATTGGGGGATACGCACACCGATAAACTCATCTTT. Translating it yields CACDTLGDTHTDKLIF.

The sample holds a few counts of this clone. The J gene is TRDJ1, the V gene TRDV1; 9 bases agree with TRDD3. Germline V gene lookup returns CDR1 TSWWSYY and CDR2 QGS. V lost 1 base to trimming and J lost 8 bases; unmatched junction nucleotides: 20. The length of the CDR3 is 19 residues. The CDR3: CALGERDWLLPNWGTKLIF. The CDR3 coding sequence is TGTGCTCTTGGGGAACGGGACTGGCTCCTACCTAACTGGGGGACGAAACTCATCTTT.

In regard to this clone: A much bigger clone sits one base away, suggesting this may be a read error. The genes are TRDV2 and TRDJ1; 7 nucleotides align to TRDD3. The length of the CDR3 is 16 residues. The V gene's germline CDR1 is GEAIGNYY and CDR2 EKD. The trim removed 1 base at V and 4 bases at J, leaving 11 bases unmatched. This CDR3 is CACDTLGAKNDDKLIF. The CDR3, as DNA: TGTGCCTGTGACACGCTGGGGGCTAAGAACGACGATAAACTCATCTTT.

By proportion, this clone is medium-sized (0.01 to 0.1%). The V and J genes are TRDV2 and TRDJ1, with TRDD3 matching 9 bases. Per the germline V gene, CDR1 is GEAIGNYY and CDR2 is EKD. CDR3 length: 19 residues. J was trimmed by 0 bases and V by 3 bases; bases with no gene match: 16. DNA for the CDR3: TGTGCCTGTGACGAGGCTTTGGCTGGGGGATTAAAGTACACCGATAAACTCATCTTT. Residues: CACDEALAGGLKYTDKLIF.

This clone counts as medium-sized. At one boundary the junction diverges from the germline segment, which might be a read error. V and J are TRDV2 and TRDJ1, with 10 bases fitting TRDD3. The germline V gene has CDR1 GEAIGNYY and CDR2 EKD. This CDR3 is 17 amino acids long. CDR3 residues: CACDTVLGDTHTHKLIF. As DNA, the CDR3 is TGTGCCTGTGACACCGTTTTGGGGGATACCCACACCCATAAACTCATCTTT.

Concerning this clone itself: This sequence is one base from a far larger clone and is likely a read error. The chain couples TRDV2 to TRDJ1; 11 bases agree with TRDD3. With V trimmed by 4 bases and J by 0 bases, 9 bases remained unmatched. In germline, CDR1 is GEAIGNYY, CDR2 EKD. The CDR3 is made up of 17 amino acids. The CDR3 DNA reads TGTGCCTGTGATCAAGTGGGGGATACGATCTACACCGATAAACTCATCTTT. Translated: CACDQVGDTIYTDKLIF.

The sample holds a few counts of this clone. The rearrangement uses TRDV2 and TRDJ1; 10 nucleotides line up with TRDD3. This CDR3 contains 18 residues. CDR1 and CDR2 (germline): GEAIGNYY, EKD. Trimming cost V 3 bases and J 0 bases; bases outside gene matches: 12. The DNA of the CDR3 is TGTGCCTGTGACCCACTGGGGGATGGAGGAGAGCACACCGATAAACTCATCTTT. Encoded protein: CACDPLGDGGEHTDKLIF.

In this sample, this clone turned up a few times. At residue 4, the DNA translation does not agree with TCRdb's protein; the protein displayed here is the one encoded by the DNA. The rearrangement uses TRDV2 and TRDJ1; 8 nucleotides align to TRDD3. The V gene end was trimmed by 4 bases and the J gene end by 2 bases; junction bases not matched to a gene: 8. Germline loops: CDR1 GEAIGNYY, CDR2 EKD. The CDR3 is made up of 15 amino acids. CDR3 DNA: TGTGCCTGTGAATTTGTGGGGGATCGGACCGATAAACTCATCTTT. Translated: CACEFVGDRTDKLIF.

The chain uses TRDV3 and TRDJ1; tentative D call: TRDD3 (5 bases). There are 12 residues in the CDR3. From germline, CDR1 is TVYSNPD and CDR2 GDNSRS (reference sequence). V shed 5 bases and J shed 1 base, with 11 bases lying between them. Here the CDR3 reads CATPGVTDKLIF. For the CDR3, the DNA is TGTGCCACCCCGGGGGTCACCGATAAACTCATCTTT.

Only a few counts were recorded for this clone. One base away lies a much larger clone, so this may be a sequencing read error. Other nucleotide sequences in the sample specify the same CDR3. The V and J genes are TRDV2 and TRDJ1; D remains ambiguous. The germline gives CDR1 GEAIGNYY, CDR2 EKD. The CDR3 totals 17 residues. V was trimmed by 0 bases and J by 0 bases, leaving 16 bases between them. The CDR3 loop is CACDTVRSTPYTDKLIF. The CDR3 DNA is TGTGCCTGTGACACCGTAAGGAGTACGCCATACACCGATAAACTCATCTTT.

This clone is medium-sized (0.01 to 0.1%). The rearrangement uses TRDV2 and TRDJ4, with 9 bases matching TRDD3. J was trimmed by 3 bases and V by 0 bases; bases with no gene match: 25. Looked up from germline, CDR1 is GEAIGNYY and CDR2 is EKD. The CDR3 has 21 residues. Here the CDR3 DNA reads TGTGCCTGTGACACCGTTCTGGCGGGTTCCGACGTGATGGGGGATAGGGGACCCCTGATCTTT. It is translated as CACDTVLAGSDVMGDRGPLIF.

In regard to this clone: One end of the junction does not line up with germline, which may come from a read error. The CDR3 region has the DNA TGTGCCTGTGGCACCGGTGGGTTGGGTGAAGCTGGGGGACCCGGTGGCGATAAACTCATCTTT. Translation: CACGTGGLGEAGGPGGDKLIF. The rearrangement links TRDV2 to TRDJ1; TRDD3 matches at 8 bases. The CDR3 is made up of 21 amino acids. Germline V lookup: CDR1 GEAIGNYY, CDR2 EKD.